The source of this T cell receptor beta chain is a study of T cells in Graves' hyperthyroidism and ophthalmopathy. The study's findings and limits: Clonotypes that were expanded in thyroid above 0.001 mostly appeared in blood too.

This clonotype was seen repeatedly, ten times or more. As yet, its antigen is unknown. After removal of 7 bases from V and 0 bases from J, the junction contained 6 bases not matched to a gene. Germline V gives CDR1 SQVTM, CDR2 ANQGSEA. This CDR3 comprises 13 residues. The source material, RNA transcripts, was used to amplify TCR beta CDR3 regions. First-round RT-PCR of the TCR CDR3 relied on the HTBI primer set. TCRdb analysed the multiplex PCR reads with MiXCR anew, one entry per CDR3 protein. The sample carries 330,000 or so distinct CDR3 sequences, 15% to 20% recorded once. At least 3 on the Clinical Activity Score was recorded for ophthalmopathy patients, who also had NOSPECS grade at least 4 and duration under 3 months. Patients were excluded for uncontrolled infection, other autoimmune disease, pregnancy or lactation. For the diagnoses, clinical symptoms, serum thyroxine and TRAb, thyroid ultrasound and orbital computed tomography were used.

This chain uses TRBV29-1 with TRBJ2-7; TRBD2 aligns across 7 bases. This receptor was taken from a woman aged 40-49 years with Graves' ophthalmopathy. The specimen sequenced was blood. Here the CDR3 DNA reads TGCAGCGCTCAGGGAGGGCTCTCCTACGAGCAGTACTTC. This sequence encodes CSAQGGLSYEQYF.